This T cell receptor beta chain appears in the sequencing data of a study of T-cell reconstitution after alpha-beta-depleted transplantation in children (dated by TCRdb to 2016 to 2018). With regard to the full study: T-cell immune reconstitution after TCRalphabeta/CD19-depleted allogeneic hematopoietic cell transplantation in children was quantitatively tracked in the study by means of TCR repertoire profiling.

The research as a whole found: The apparently early alphabetaT-cell count recovery about two months after transplant was reportedly dependent on only several hundred rapidly expanded clones derived from non-depleted graft cells. The high TCRbeta diversity at day 60 in some patients was ascribed to recipient T cells and intrathymic progenitors that had survived conditioning. The frequencies of hyperexpanded clones fell over the following months, and after one year, T-cell counts and TCRbeta diversity were mostly attributed to newly produced T cells.

This clonotype was detected only once. Its cognate antigen has yet to be identified. No much larger clonotype is one base removed from it; base qualities were not supplied. The treatment or condition tag for this specimen amounts to: allogeneic hematopoietic cell transplantation with graft depleted of TCRalphabeta T cells and CD19 B cells. The children who served as transplant recipients had been given grafts of TCRalphabeta/CD19-depleted allogeneic hematopoietic cells. Taken from cysteine to phenylalanine, the CDR3 has 15 residues. The sequence is cut down to CDR3 DNA, 45 bases in frame from base 1. V is reduced by 5 bases and J by 1 base, leaving a spacing of 13 bases between them. As encoded in the germline V gene (reference sequence), CDR1 is SSHAT while CDR2 is FNYEAQ. The library was generated by PCR. Sequencing instrument: Illumina HiSeq 2500. TCR library preparation used molecular barcoding, with unique molecular identifiers applied to normalize quantification of the TCRbeta repertoire. The public sequencing data were trimmed at Q25 with fastp and processed into clonotypes with MiXCR by TCRdb, which kept only in-frame beta chains. A single entry per CDR3 protein holds the most common genes and DNA from its merged rows. In all, the sample holds 800,000 to 1,000,000 distinct CDR3 sequences, and about 26% of those were seen once. The top ten constitute over 25% of the sample.

The rearrangement combines TRBV7-7 with TRBJ2-3; the D gene cannot be resolved reliably. This clonotype was obtained from a boy in the first two years of life who had a stem cell transplant for SCID, so the T cells may come from the graft donor. The sample in question was PBMCs, mostly from graft donor cells, obtained 360 days after TCRalphabeta/CD19-depleted stem cell transplant. The CDR3 in this case is CASSPGTTRTDTQYF. The nucleotides are TGTGCCAGCAGCCCAGGAACGACCCGCACAGATACGCAGTATTTT.